The 21 T cell receptor beta chains reported below all come from one sample, sequenced in a study of blood T cell repertoires in COVID-19. The assay was immunoSEQ multiplex PCR, and TCRdb's table has in-frame clones only and misses some. The profile shows some 45,000 clones, around 80% of them singletons. Material: peripheral blood. Receptors originate from a man aged 70-80 years with acute or convalescent COVID-19.

With regard to this clone: Germline is not matched at one junction end, which may reflect a read error. The rearrangement joins TRBV7-7 to TRBJ2-2; 7 bases are shared with TRBD1. Germline CDR1 and CDR2: SSHAT and FNYEAQ (reference sequence). CDR3 size: 15 residues. The chain's CDR3 is CASSLTGAFTGELFF. The CDR3, as DNA: TGTGCTAGCAGTTTAACAGGGGCGTTTACCGGGGAGCTGTTTTTT.

This clone was observed a single time. The rearrangement uses TRBV10-3 and TRBJ1-5; D may be TRBD1 (6 bases). The CDR3 has 15 amino acids. CDR1 ENHRY and CDR2 SYGVKD come from the germline V gene. V dropped 6 bases and J dropped 0 bases, with 12 bases sitting between them. The CDR3 here is CAISRDINSNQPQHF. CDR3 nucleotide sequence: TGTGCCATCAGCCGGGACATTAATAGCAATCAGCCCCAGCATTTT.

The CDR3 DNA reads TGTGCCAGCAGCCAAGGGGACACCCTAACTAATGAAAAACTGTTTTTT. Its protein is CASSQGDTLTNEKLFF. This chain connects TRBV3-1 (or the pseudogene TRBV3-2) to TRBJ1-4; TRBD1 is a possible D gene (6 bases). Per the germline V gene, CDR1 is LGHDT and CDR2 is YNNKEL (reference sequence). This CDR3 has 16 amino acids. The V end lost 1 base, the J end lost 1 base, and 10 bases lay between the germline ends.

The chain joins TRBV24-1 to TRBJ2-6; maybe TRBD1 (6 bases). The length of the CDR3 is 15 residues. Between the trimmed V and J ends, which lost 7 bases and 3 bases, there was a span of 12 bases. Per germline, CDR1 KGHDR and CDR2 SFDVKD. CDR3 sequence: CATSPGTSGANVLTF. DNA of the CDR3: TGTGCCACCAGCCCCGGGACAAGTGGGGCCAACGTCCTGACTTTC.

The chain joins TRBV10-2 to TRBJ1-3; D unclear. V gave up 3 bases and J gave up 0 bases, with 3 bases separating them. This CDR3 has 13 residues. CDR1 and CDR2 from the germline V gene are WSHSY and SAAADI. CDR3 sequence: CASSEYSGNTIYF. As DNA, the CDR3 is TGCGCCAGCAGTGAATACTCTGGAAACACCATATATTTT.

The V and J genes are TRBV18 and TRBJ2-5; perhaps TRBD2 as D (5 bases). In germline, CDR1 is KGHSH, CDR2 LQKENI. The CDR3 covers 16 residues. The germline V and J ends were trimmed by 6 bases and 1 base, with 18 bases remaining between them. The CDR3 region is CASSPRYPGGQETQYF. In DNA form, the CDR3 reads TGTGCCAGCTCTCCTCGCTACCCCGGAGGCCAAGAGACCCAGTACTTC.

The chain joins TRBV10-3 to TRBJ2-7; TRBD1 matches 11 bases. This CDR3 region has 14 residues. CDR1 and CDR2 (germline): ENHRY, SYGVKD. V lost 0 bases to trimming and J lost 6 bases; unmatched junction nucleotides: 1. In DNA, the CDR3 is TGTGCCATCAGTGAGTCCGGGACAGGGGGCGAGCAGTACTTC. This sequence encodes CAISESGTGGEQYF.

This chain joins TRBV24-1 and TRBJ2-2; D possibly corresponds to TRBD2 (5 bases). The V gene's germline CDR1 is KGHDR and CDR2 SFDVKD. The CDR3 is made up of 12 amino acids. V was clipped by 10 bases and J by 5 bases, with 10 bases between them. In DNA, the CDR3 is TGTGCCACTGGCGAGCGGACCGGGGAGCTGTTTTTT. Translation: CATGERTGELFF.

This rearrangement joins TRBV4-1 to TRBJ2-1, with D perhaps matching TRBD2 (6 bases). V lost 4 bases and J lost 2, with 12 bases in between. The CDR3 totals 15 residues. Germline CDR1 and CDR2: MGHRA and YSYEKL. The CDR3 is CASSRREDTYNEQFF. DNA of the CDR3: TGCGCCAGCAGCCGCAGGGAGGACACCTACAATGAGCAGTTCTTC.

The J gene is TRBJ1-6, the V gene TRBV3-1 (or the pseudogene TRBV3-2); 12 bases align to TRBD1. V lost 1 base to trimming and J lost 9 bases; unmatched junction nucleotides: 4. The CDR3 sequence is 16 residues long. Looked up from germline, CDR1 is LGHDT and CDR2 is YNNKEL (reference sequence). The CDR3 sequence is CASSQGDRGRVSPLHF. The CDR3 region has the DNA TGTGCCAGCAGCCAAGGGGACAGGGGGCGAGTTTCACCCCTCCACTTT.

The chain couples TRBV6-5 to TRBJ1-3; TRBD1 aligns across 8 bases. The CDR3 is 15 residues long. Germline CDR1 MNHEY, CDR2 SVGAGI. After removal of 6 bases from V and 0 bases from J, the junction contained 4 bases not matched to a gene. The CDR3 DNA reads TGTGCCAGCAGGGACAGGGAGGGCTCTGGAAACACCATATATTTT. Translation: CASRDREGSGNTIYF.

This sequence joins TRBV30 and TRBJ1-2; D is possibly TRBD1 (5 bases). Trimming took 2 bases from V and 2 from J, leaving 9 bases between them. CDR3 length: 13 residues. CDR1 is GTSNPN, CDR2 SVGIG, per germline (reference sequence). The CDR3 is CAWSSGLNYGYTF. CDR3 sequence (DNA): TGTGCCTGGAGTTCAGGGTTGAACTATGGCTACACCTTC.

This clone occurred a few times. The J gene is TRBJ2-6, the V gene TRBV19; tentatively, D is TRBD2 (6 bases). The CDR3 extends over 16 amino acids. Germline CDR1 LNHDA, CDR2 SQIVND (reference sequence). V shed 10 bases and J shed 0 bases, with 16 bases lying between them. As DNA, the CDR3 is TGTGCCATCAACGACCCCGGGGGCTCTGGGGCCAACGTCCTGACTTTC. Translation: CAINDPGGSGANVLTF.

The gene calls are TRBV28 and TRBJ1-5; D gene uncertain. CDR3 length equals 14 residues. CDR1 is MDHEN and CDR2 is SYDVKM in the germline V gene. V dropped 3 bases and J dropped 2 bases, with 8 bases sitting between them. CDR3 sequence (DNA): TGTGCCAGCAGTTTCGGCGGCCGCAATCAGCCCCAGCATTTT. It yields the protein CASSFGGRNQPQHF.

This sequence joins TRBV2 and TRBJ2-2; 7 bases map to TRBD1. The CDR3 covers 15 residues. The germline V gene has CDR1 SNHLY and CDR2 FYNNEI. V shed 5 bases and J 5 bases; nucleotides not matched to a gene: 8. The DNA for the CDR3 is TGTGCCAGCAGTAGGAGACAGGGTGAAACCGGGGAGCTGTTTTTT. Translation: CASSRRQGETGELFF.

This clone was seen just once. This rearrangement joins TRBV27 to TRBJ1-1; D possibly corresponds to TRBD1 (5 bases). The CDR3 is made up of 16 amino acids. Between the trimmed V and J ends, which lost 6 bases and 1 base, there was a span of 18 bases. The V gene's germline CDR1 is MNHEY and CDR2 SMNVEV (reference sequence). The CDR3 DNA is TGTGCCAGCAGCCGAAGCCCCAGGGAAAGGAACACTGAAGCTTTCTTT. Translating gives CASSRSPRERNTEAFF.

The V gene is TRBV29-1, the J gene TRBJ2-3, with TRBD1 matching over 12 bases. This CDR3 region has 15 residues. V lost 5 bases to trimming and J lost 6 bases; unmatched junction nucleotides: 9. CDR1 and CDR2 from the germline V gene are SQVTM and ANQGSEA. CDR3 in DNA: TGCAGCGTTAGAGGGACAGGGGGCGCGTCTGATACGCAGTATTTT. Amino acid sequence: CSVRGTGGASDTQYF.

V is TRBV7-2 and J is TRBJ1-5; 7 nucleotides match TRBD1. Trimming at V came to 6 bases and at J to 5 bases, leaving 4 bases not matched to a gene. The germline V gene has CDR1 SGHTA and CDR2 FQGNSA. This CDR3 contains 13 residues. The CDR3 loop reads CASRIQGHQPQHF. In DNA, the CDR3 is TGTGCCAGCAGAATACAGGGGCATCAGCCCCAGCATTTT. Full variable domain (missing parts from reference TRBV7-2 and TRBJ1-5): GAGVSQSPSNKVTEKGKDVELRCDPISGHTALYWYRQSLGQGLEFLIYFQGNSAPDKSGLPSDRFSAERTGGSVSTLTIQRTQQEDSAVYLCASRIQGHQPQHFGDGTRLSIL.

The rearrangement uses TRBV2 and TRBJ2-3; D call uncertain. Trimming removed 5 bases at V and 0 bases at J, with 9 bases between. Germline assignment: CDR1 SNHLY and CDR2 FYNNEI. The CDR3 consists of 14 residues. The CDR3 reads CASSPFPSTDTQYF. DNA for the CDR3: TGTGCCAGCAGTCCCTTTCCTAGCACAGATACGCAGTATTTT.

The J gene is TRBJ2-1, the V gene TRBV7-3, with D perhaps matching TRBD2 (6 bases). The CDR3 is made up of 12 amino acids. CDR1 and CDR2 from the germline V gene are SGHTA and FQGTGA. Trimming cost V 2 bases and J 13 bases, with 12 bases left between them. As DNA, the CDR3 is TGTGCCAGCAGCTTAGACCGGGGACTCCAGTTCTTC. Translated, it gives CASSLDRGLQFF.

The V and J genes are TRBV5-6 and TRBJ1-5; 9 bases align to TRBD1. Germline CDR1 reads SGHDT; CDR2 reads YYEEEE. This CDR3 has 15 amino acids. The ends lost 3 bases at V and 3 bases at J; junction bases unmatched: 4. In DNA, the CDR3 is TGTGCCAGCAGCTACGGGACAGGGAACAATCAGCCCCAGCATTTT. Translation gives CASSYGTGNNQPQHF.